This TCR beta chain is drawn from a study of shared clonotypes between healthy human individuals. Study findings and constraints: For naive CD4 cells, approximately 4.7% of clonotypes were shared across several donors. Across subsets, estimated richness was generally greater for naive than for memory populations.

Samples underwent the assay at deep level. The assay was immunoSEQ multiplex PCR, and TCRdb's table has in-frame clones only and misses some. Of around 350,000 clones listed, 70% to 75% are singletons. About this clone: Its cognate antigen is unknown.

This receptor was taken from a man aged 25 to 40 in good health. Sequenced: memory CD4+ T cells sorted from blood. Subset meaning: CD45RA-negative fraction.

The CDR3 spells CASSEAGTTYNEQFF. The CDR3, as DNA: TGTGCCAGCAGTGAAGCGGGGACAACCTACAATGAGCAGTTCTTC. The chain employs TRBV6-4 and TRBJ2-1; possibly TRBD2 for D (7 bases). Germline CDR1 and CDR2: MRHNA and SNTAGT. V was pared by 3 bases and J by 2 bases, with 11 bases between. This CDR3 region has 15 residues.